This record concerns one T cell receptor (beta chain) sequence. As yet, its antigen is unknown. The sample originates from a study of T cells in Graves' hyperthyroidism and ophthalmopathy. The CDR3 length is 13 residues. The V end was cut by 4 bases, the J end by 9 bases, with 13 bases between. Per germline, CDR1 DFQATT and CDR2 SNEGSKA (reference sequence). General study points: Also found in blood were most expanded thyroid clonotypes above 0.001.

The CDR3 regions of TCR beta were amplified from RNA transcripts. First-round RT-PCR targeting the TCR CDR3 was performed with the HTBI primer set. TCRdb processed the multiplex PCR reads anew with MiXCR; each CDR3 protein has one entry. The sample has hundreds of thousands of distinct CDR3 sequences, less than 45% seen once. Lactation, pregnancy, other autoimmune disease or uncontrolled infection led to exclusion of patients. This clonotype originated in an adult man with Graves' disease, either hyperthyroidism or ophthalmopathy (not recorded which). Sequenced material: peripheral blood or thyroid tissue (not recorded which). The V call is TRBV20-1, the J call TRBJ1-6, with a possible D match to TRBD1 (5 bases). This CDR3 reads CSATWGSGSPLHF. CDR3 coding DNA: TGCAGTGCTACCTGGGGCTCTGGTTCACCCCTCCACTTT.